This T cell receptor beta chain came from a study of cytomegalovirus exposure and HLA in healthy donors. Study results and limitations: Rare TCR sequences dominated, though some public TCRs recurred in many donors.

About this clone itself: The antigen remains undetermined.

PCR employed 60 Vbeta and 13 Jbeta primers. Produced via immunoSEQ multiplex PCR; TCRdb's table is partial and in-frame only. The repertoire holds under 200,000 clones, with roughly 71% as singletons. This sequence originates from a girl aged 10 to 17 in good health and CMV-seronegative. The sample comprised PBMCs.

CDR3 coding DNA: TGCGCCAGCAGCTCGACAGGGGGCCCCACTGAAGCTTTCTTT. Translating it yields CASSSTGGPTEAFF. The chain has TRBV5-1 and TRBJ1-1, with TRBD1 matching 10 bases. This CDR3 comprises 14 residues. The germline CDR1 and CDR2 sequences are SGHRS and YFSETQ. The V segment lost 3 bases and the J segment 4 bases; nucleotides outside the gene matches: 3.